The rows below give T cell receptor beta chains drawn from one sample of a study of T cells in localized non-small cell lung cancer. Assay: immunoSEQ multiplex PCR; the TCRdb copy retains only in-frame clones and omits some. The table shows 23,000 or so clones, with 80% to 90% occurring only once. Source: peripheral blood, taken before any cancer treatment. The receptor set was obtained from a woman aged 40 to 75 with stage I lung adenocarcinoma. The CDR3 runs from the conserved cysteine through the conserved F or W. D genes are given only for firm matches. Clone size, where shown, is once, few, many, or a class for clones that have expanded.

V: TRBV13
J: TRBJ2-7
D: NA
size: NA
CDR3: CASSLVGQNYYEQYF
DNA: TGTGCCAGCAGCTTAGTCGGGCAGAACTACTACGAGCAGTACTTC

V: TRBV7-2
J: TRBJ2-1
D: TRBD2
size: NA
CDR3: CASSLEAAGATYNEQFF
DNA: TGTGCCAGCAGCTTAGAAGCAGCGGGGGCAACCTACAATGAGCAGTTCTTC

V: TRBV19
J: TRBJ1-6
D: TRBD1
size: NA
CDR3: CASSATGTAIRSPLHF
DNA: TGTGCCAGTAGTGCAACCGGGACAGCCATCAGGTCACCCCTCCACTTT

V: TRBV11-2
J: TRBJ2-7
D: NA
size: once
CDR3: CASSLAGGGGALWEQYF
DNA: TGTGCCAGCAGCTTAGCGGGGGGTGGGGGGGCCCTTTGGGAGCAGTACTTC

V: TRBV28
J: TRBJ2-1
D: TRBD1
size: NA
CDR3: CASKGQGFNEQFF
DNA: TGTGCCAGCAAGGGACAGGGCTTCAATGAGCAGTTCTTC

V: TRBV7-2
J: TRBJ2-1
D: TRBD1
size: NA
CDR3: CASSLEDRGVEQFF
DNA: TGTGCCAGCAGCTTAGAAGACAGGGGGGTTGAGCAGTTCTTC

V: TRBV7-8
J: TRBJ1-5
D: NA
size: few
CDR3: CASSLGTQGMGQPQHF
DNA: TGTGCCAGCAGCTTAGGAACACAGGGAATGGGGCAGCCCCAGCATTTT

V: TRBV6-6
J: TRBJ2-3
D: NA
size: NA
CDR3: CASRSRADTQYF
DNA: TGTGCCAGCAGGTCGAGGGCGGATACGCAGTATTTT

V: TRBV7-9
J: TRBJ2-5
D: NA
size: few
CDR3: CASSRGSGQFQETQYF
DNA: TGTGCCAGCTCCCGGGGGAGCGGACAATTCCAAGAGACCCAGTACTTC

V: TRBV7-2
J: TRBJ1-2
D: NA
size: NA
CDR3: CASSLVGAQANYGYTF
DNA: TGTGCCAGCAGCTTAGTGGGGGCCCAAGCTAACTATGGCTACACCTTC

V: TRBV5-6
J: TRBJ1-2
D: NA
size: few
CDR3: CASSLRVSYGYTF
DNA: TGTGCCAGCAGCTTGCGCGTTAGCTATGGCTACACCTTC

V: TRBV6-1
J: TRBJ2-2
D: TRBD1
size: NA
CDR3: CASSGQGTTGELFF
DNA: TGTGCCAGCAGTGGACAGGGGACTACCGGGGAGCTGTTTTTT

V: TRBV7-2
J: TRBJ2-1
D: NA
size: NA
CDR3: CASSPWRDEQFF
DNA: TGTGCCAGCAGCCCCTGGCGTGATGAGCAGTTCTTC

V: TRBV27
J: TRBJ2-7
D: TRBD1
size: NA
CDR3: CASSGQGRYEQYF
DNA: TGTGCCAGCAGTGGACAGGGGCGTTACGAGCAGTACTTC

V: TRBV7-2
J: TRBJ2-3
D: NA
size: NA
CDR3: CASSLSSGADTQYF
DNA: TGTGCCAGCAGCTTGTCATCGGGAGCAGATACGCAGTATTTT

V: TRBV4-1
J: TRBJ2-7
D: TRBD2
size: NA
CDR3: CASSLQSGGHPYEQYF
DNA: TGCGCCAGCAGCCTTCAAAGCGGGGGCCATCCCTACGAGCAGTACTTC

V: TRBV7-2
J: TRBJ1-1
D: TRBD1
size: few
CDR3: CASSLEGTGAGGAFF
DNA: TGTGCCAGCAGCTTAGAAGGGACAGGGGCGGGTGGAGCTTTCTTT

V: TRBV29-1
J: TRBJ1-4
D: NA
size: NA
CDR3: CSVKGRLYEKLFF
DNA: TGCAGCGTTAAAGGGAGATTATATGAAAAACTGTTTTTT

V: TRBV11-3
J: TRBJ2-5
D: NA
size: NA
CDR3: CASSLDSGLKETQYF
DNA: TGTGCCAGCAGCTTAGATTCCGGGCTCAAAGAGACCCAGTACTTC

V: TRBV15
J: TRBJ2-1
D: TRBD1
size: NA
CDR3: CATSSGTGSYNEQFF
DNA: TGTGCCACCAGCTCCGGGACAGGCTCCTACAATGAGCAGTTCTTC

V: TRBV10-3
J: TRBJ1-5
D: NA
size: NA
CDR3: CAISDPGNQPQHF
DNA: TGTGCCATCAGTGATCCGGGGAATCAGCCCCAGCATTTT

V: TRBV15
J: TRBJ1-6
D: TRBD1
size: once
CDR3: CATSSKQGVRDSPLHF
DNA: TGTGCCACCAGCAGCAAACAGGGGGTACGGGATTCACCCCTCCACTTT

V: TRBV7-8
J: TRBJ2-5
D: NA
size: NA
CDR3: CASSLDRYQETQYF
DNA: TGTGCCAGCAGCTTAGACCGGTACCAAGAGACCCAGTACTTC

V: TRBV7-2
J: TRBJ2-5
D: TRBD1
size: NA
CDR3: CASSAGGWETQYF
DNA: TGTGCCAGCAGCGCAGGGGGCTGGGAGACCCAGTACTTC

V: TRBV4-3
J: TRBJ2-5
D: NA
size: NA
CDR3: CASSQDWAREETQYF
DNA: TGCGCCAGCAGCCAAGACTGGGCCAGGGAAGAGACCCAGTACTTC

V: TRBV30
J: TRBJ2-5
D: NA
size: NA
CDR3: CAWSGGLAQETQYF
DNA: TGTGCCTGGAGCGGGGGCCTGGCCCAAGAGACCCAGTACTTC